This T cell receptor (beta chain) was sequenced in a study of CD4 T cells in relation to SARS-CoV-2 and coronaviruses. Study at large: No peptide or an HIV-1 Nef peptide pool served as negative control.

Sequencing was performed with immunoSEQ multiplex PCR; in TCRdb, only in-frame clones are kept and a portion is missing. Of tens of thousands of clones listed, approximately 80% are singletons. Study-wide results and caveats: Samples before the pandemic and after infection were not matched within any donor.

The germline V gene encodes CDR1 KGHSH and CDR2 LQKENI. The V end was cut by 4 bases, the J end by 5 bases, with 21 bases between. The CDR3 consists of 18 residues. CD4+ T cells from unexposed donors were obtained before the COVID-19 pandemic (2011-2018). CD4+ T cells were isolated from the cells after less than 13 days of culture. On this clone: Its antigen is as yet unknown.

The clonotype originates from a human donor in good health. The chain recombines TRBV18 with TRBJ1-6, with unresolved D. The sequencing input was CD4+ T cells from PBMCs, cultured in vitro. The CDR3, as DNA: TGTGCCAGCTCACGAGGGCTTTCCGGACTGATTGATAATTCACCCCTCCACTTT. The encoded protein is CASSRGLSGLIDNSPLHF.